The 2 T cell receptor beta chains below all came from one sample that was sequenced in a study of T cell responses to AZD1222 COVID-19 vaccine. Produced via immunoSEQ multiplex PCR; TCRdb's table is partial and in-frame only. Here the sample spans 150,000 to 200,000 clones, approximately 94% being singletons. The sequencing used peripheral blood, collected on day 0 of AZD1222 vaccination. These receptors were obtained from an adult in good health.

DNA of the CDR3: TGTGCCAGCAGTGTGAATGAGAACACTGAAGCTTTCTTT. Translating it yields CASSVNENTEAFF. The gene calls are TRBV2 and TRBJ1-1; no clear D gene. The CDR3 totals 13 residues. V lost 4 bases and J lost 1, with 7 bases in between. CDR1 SNHLY and CDR2 FYNNEI come from the germline V gene.

The chain recombines TRBV6-5 with TRBJ1-2, with TRBD1 matching over 7 bases. Germline CDR1 reads MNHEY; CDR2 reads SVGAGI. V gave up 4 bases and J gave up 6 bases; unmatched junction bases: 8. CDR3 length: 14 residues. The CDR3 coding sequence is TGTGCCAGCAGTTTCCACAGGGGAGGCAATGGCTACACCTTC. Its translation is CASSFHRGGNGYTF.